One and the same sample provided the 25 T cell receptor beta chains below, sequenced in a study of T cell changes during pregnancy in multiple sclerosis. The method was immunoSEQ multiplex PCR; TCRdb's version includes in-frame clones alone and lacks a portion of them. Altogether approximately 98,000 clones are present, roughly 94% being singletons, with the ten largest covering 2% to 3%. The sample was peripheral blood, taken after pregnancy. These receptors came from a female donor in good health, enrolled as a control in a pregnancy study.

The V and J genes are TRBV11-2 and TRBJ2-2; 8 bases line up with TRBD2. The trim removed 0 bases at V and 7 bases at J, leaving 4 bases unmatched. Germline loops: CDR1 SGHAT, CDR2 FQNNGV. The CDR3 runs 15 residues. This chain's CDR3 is CASSLDLAGIGELFF. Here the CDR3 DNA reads TGTGCCAGCAGCTTAGATCTAGCGGGTATCGGGGAGCTGTTTTTT.

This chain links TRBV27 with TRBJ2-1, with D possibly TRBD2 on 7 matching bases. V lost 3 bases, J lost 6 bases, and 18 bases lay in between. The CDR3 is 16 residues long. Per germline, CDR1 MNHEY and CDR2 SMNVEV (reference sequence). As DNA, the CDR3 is TGTGCCAGCAGTTTGGGGGGGGCGAATAAAATCAATGAGCAGTTCTTC. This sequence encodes CASSLGGANKINEQFF.

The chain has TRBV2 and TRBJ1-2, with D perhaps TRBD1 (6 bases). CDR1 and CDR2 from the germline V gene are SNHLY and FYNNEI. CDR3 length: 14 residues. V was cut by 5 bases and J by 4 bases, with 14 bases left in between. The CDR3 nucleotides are TGTGCCAGCAGTAATACCGGGACAAGCTATGGCTACACCTTC. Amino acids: CASSNTGTSYGYTF.

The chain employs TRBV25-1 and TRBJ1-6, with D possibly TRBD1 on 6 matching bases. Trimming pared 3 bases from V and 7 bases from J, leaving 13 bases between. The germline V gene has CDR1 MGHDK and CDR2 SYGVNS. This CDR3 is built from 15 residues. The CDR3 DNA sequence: TGTGCCAGCAGTGATACAGGGTTAAGCAATTCACCCCTCCACTTT. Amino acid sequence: CASSDTGLSNSPLHF.

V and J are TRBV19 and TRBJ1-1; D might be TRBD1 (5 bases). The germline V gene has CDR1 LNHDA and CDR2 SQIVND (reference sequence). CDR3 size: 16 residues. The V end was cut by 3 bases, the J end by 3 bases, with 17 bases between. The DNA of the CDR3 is TGTGCCAGTAGTATGGCTTTAGCAGGGTTGGACACTGAAGCTTTCTTT. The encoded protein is CASSMALAGLDTEAFF.

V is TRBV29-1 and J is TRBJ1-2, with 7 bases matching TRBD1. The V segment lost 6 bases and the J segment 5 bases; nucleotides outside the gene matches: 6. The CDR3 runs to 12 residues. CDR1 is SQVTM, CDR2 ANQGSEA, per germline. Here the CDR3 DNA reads TGCAGCGTCCGGGACAGATATTATGGCTACACCTTC. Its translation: CSVRDRYYGYTF.

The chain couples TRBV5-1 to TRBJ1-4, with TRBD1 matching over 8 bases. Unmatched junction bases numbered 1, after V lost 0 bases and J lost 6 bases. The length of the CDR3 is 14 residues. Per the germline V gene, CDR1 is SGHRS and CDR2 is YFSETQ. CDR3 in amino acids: CASSLGQGYEKLFF. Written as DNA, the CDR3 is TGCGCCAGCAGCTTGGGACAGGGGTATGAAAAACTGTTTTTT.

CDR3 in amino acids: CASSLAGDTEAFF. The CDR3 bases are TGCGCCAGCAGCTTGGCAGGGGACACTGAAGCTTTCTTT. V is TRBV5-1 and J is TRBJ1-1, with a possible D match to TRBD1 (6 bases). The length of the CDR3 is 13 residues. Trimming pared 0 bases from V and 3 bases from J, leaving 6 bases between. CDR1 is SGHRS, CDR2 YFSETQ, per germline.

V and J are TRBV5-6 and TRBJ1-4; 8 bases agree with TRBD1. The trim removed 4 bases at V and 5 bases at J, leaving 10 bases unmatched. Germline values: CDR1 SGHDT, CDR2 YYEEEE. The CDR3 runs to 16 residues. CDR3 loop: CASSPEGQGLNEKLFF. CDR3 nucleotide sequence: TGTGCCAGCAGCCCAGAAGGACAGGGCCTAAATGAAAAACTGTTTTTT.

The CDR3 sequence is CASSQEVRGNTEAFF. DNA for the CDR3: TGTGCCAGCAGCCAAGAGGTCAGGGGGAACACTGAAGCTTTCTTT. The chain recombines TRBV4-2 with TRBJ1-1; weak D call: TRBD1 (6 bases). Germline values: CDR1 LGHNA, CDR2 YNFKEQ. The CDR3 runs 15 residues. V lost 0 bases to trimming and J lost 1 base, with 9 bases between them.

CDR3 sequence (DNA): TGTGCCAGTACCGGGACAGGGGCCTACGAGCAGTACTTC. It encodes CASTGTGAYEQYF. This rearrangement joins TRBV19 to TRBJ2-7, with 10 bases that match TRBD1. V gave up 7 bases and J gave up 2 bases; unmatched junction bases: 2. The CDR3 is 13 amino acids. The germline CDR1 and CDR2 sequences are LNHDA and SQIVND (reference sequence).

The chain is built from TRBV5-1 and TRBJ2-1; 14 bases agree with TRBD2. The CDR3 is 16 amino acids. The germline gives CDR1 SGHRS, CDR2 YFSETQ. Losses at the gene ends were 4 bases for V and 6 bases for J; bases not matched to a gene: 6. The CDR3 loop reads CASSPRLAGGSNEQFF. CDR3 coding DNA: TGCGCCAGCAGCCCACGACTAGCGGGAGGGAGCAATGAGCAGTTCTTC.

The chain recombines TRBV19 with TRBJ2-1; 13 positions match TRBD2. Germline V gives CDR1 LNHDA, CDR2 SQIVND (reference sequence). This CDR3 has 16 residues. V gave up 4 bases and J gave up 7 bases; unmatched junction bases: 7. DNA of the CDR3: TGTGCCAGTAGTAAACCACTAGCGGGGGGGCAGAATGAGCAGTTCTTC. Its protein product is CASSKPLAGGQNEQFF.

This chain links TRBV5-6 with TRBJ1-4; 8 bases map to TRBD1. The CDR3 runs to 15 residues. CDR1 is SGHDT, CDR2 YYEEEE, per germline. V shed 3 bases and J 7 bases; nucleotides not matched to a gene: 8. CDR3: CASSSPTGVGEKLFF. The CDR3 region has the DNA TGTGCCAGCAGCTCCCCGACAGGGGTAGGTGAAAAACTGTTTTTT.

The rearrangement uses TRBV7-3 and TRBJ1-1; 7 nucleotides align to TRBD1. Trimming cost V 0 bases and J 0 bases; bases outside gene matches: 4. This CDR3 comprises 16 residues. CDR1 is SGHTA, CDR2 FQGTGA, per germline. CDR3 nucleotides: TGTGCCAGCAGCTTAACCTCGGGACAGTTGAACACTGAAGCTTTCTTT. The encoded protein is CASSLTSGQLNTEAFF.

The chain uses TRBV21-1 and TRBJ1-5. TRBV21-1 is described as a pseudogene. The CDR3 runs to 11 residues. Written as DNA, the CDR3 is TGTGCCACCGTTAACCGAGAGACCCAGCATTTT. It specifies CATVNRETQHF.

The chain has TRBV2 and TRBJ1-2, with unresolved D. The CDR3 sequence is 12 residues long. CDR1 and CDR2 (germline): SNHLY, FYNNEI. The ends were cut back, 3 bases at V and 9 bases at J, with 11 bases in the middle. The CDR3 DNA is TGTGCCAGCAGTGAGAGCACCTTGAGCTACACCTTC. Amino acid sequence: CASSESTLSYTF.

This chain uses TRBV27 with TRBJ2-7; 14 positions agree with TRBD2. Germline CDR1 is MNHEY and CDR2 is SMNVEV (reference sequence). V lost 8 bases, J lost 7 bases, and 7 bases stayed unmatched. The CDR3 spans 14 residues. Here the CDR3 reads CASGWTSGRREQYF. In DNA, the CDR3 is TGTGCCAGCGGGTGGACTAGCGGGAGGAGGGAGCAGTACTTC.

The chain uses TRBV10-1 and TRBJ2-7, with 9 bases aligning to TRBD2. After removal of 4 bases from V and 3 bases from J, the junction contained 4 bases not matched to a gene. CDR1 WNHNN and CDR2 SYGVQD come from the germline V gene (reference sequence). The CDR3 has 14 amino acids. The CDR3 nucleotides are TGCGCCAGCAGTGTATCTAGCGGGGTCTACGAGCAGTACTTC. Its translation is CASSVSSGVYEQYF.

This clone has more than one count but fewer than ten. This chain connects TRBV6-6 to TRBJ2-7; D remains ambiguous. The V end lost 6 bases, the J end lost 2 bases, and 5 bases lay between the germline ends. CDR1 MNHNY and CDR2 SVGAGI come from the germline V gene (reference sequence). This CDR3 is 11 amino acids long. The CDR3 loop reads CASSPAYEQYF. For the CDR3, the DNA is TGTGCCAGCAGCCCTGCCTACGAGCAGTACTTC.

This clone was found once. For the CDR3, the DNA is TGCGCCAGCAGCCAAGATCCCTGGACAGGATCAAATTCACCCCTCCACTTT. Translated: CASSQDPWTGSNSPLHF. This chain connects TRBV4-1 to TRBJ1-6, with 7 nucleotides matching TRBD1. J was trimmed by 7 bases and V by 0 bases; bases with no gene match: 9. The length of the CDR3 is 17 residues. In germline, CDR1 is MGHRA, CDR2 YSYEKL.

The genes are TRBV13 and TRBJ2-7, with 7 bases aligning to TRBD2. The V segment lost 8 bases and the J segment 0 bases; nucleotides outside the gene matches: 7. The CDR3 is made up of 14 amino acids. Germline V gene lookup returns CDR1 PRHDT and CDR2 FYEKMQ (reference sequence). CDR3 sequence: CASSRLAFSYEQYF. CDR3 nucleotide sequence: TGTGCCAGCTCCCGACTAGCATTCTCCTACGAGCAGTACTTC.

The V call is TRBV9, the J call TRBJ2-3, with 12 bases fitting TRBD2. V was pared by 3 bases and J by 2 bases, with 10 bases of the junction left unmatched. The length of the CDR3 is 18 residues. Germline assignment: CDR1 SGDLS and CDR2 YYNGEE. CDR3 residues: CASSGGLAGSTNTDTQYF. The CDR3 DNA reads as TGTGCCAGCAGCGGCGGACTAGCGGGATCAACGAACACAGATACGCAGTATTTT.

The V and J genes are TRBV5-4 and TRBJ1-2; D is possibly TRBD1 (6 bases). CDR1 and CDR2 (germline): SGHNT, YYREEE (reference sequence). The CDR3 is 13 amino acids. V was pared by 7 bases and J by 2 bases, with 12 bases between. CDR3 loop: CASSGGSNYGYTF. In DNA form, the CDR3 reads TGTGCCAGCTCGGGGGGCTCAAACTATGGCTACACCTTC.

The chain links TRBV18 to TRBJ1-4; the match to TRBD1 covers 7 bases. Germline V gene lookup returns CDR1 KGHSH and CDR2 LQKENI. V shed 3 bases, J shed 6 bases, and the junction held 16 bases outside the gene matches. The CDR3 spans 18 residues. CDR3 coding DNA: TGTGCCAGCTCACCCCTCCCACAAACCGGGACAGACCATGAAAAACTGTTTTTT. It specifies CASSPLPQTGTDHEKLFF. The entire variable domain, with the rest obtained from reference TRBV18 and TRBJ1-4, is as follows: NAGVMQNPRHLVRRRGQEARLRCSPMKGHSHVYWYRQLPEEGLKFMVYLQKENIIDESGMPKERFSAEFPKEGPSILRIQQVVRGDSAAYFCASSPLPQTGTDHEKLFFGSGTQLSVL.